The present T cell receptor (beta chain) was sequenced within a study of blood T cell repertoires in COVID-19. Study information: T cells, B-cell-depleted T cells, or PBMCs supplied cDNA or gDNA.

The data were produced by immunoSEQ multiplex PCR, yet TCRdb's version contains in-frame clones alone and is incomplete. In the table there are 150,000 to 200,000 clones, approximately 90% of which are singletons. The receptor was derived from a human donor in a cohort sampled during active COVID-19. Input material: peripheral blood.

The CDR3 loop reads CASSQSLLQPQHF. In nucleotides, the CDR3 is TGTGCCAGCAGCCAATCCCTTCTTCAGCCCCAGCATTTT. The chain combines TRBV3-1 (or the pseudogene TRBV3-2) with TRBJ1-5; unclear D gene. Trimming removed 2 bases at V and 6 bases at J, with 8 bases between. CDR1 and CDR2 from the germline V gene are LGHDT and YNNKEL (reference sequence). The CDR3 length is 13 residues.